This T cell receptor beta chain appears in the sequencing data of a study of control samples from healthy donors and cancer patients. Sequencing was performed with immunoSEQ multiplex PCR; in TCRdb, only in-frame clones are kept and a portion is missing. This sample has about 130,000 clones, with 70% to 90% found just once. Trimming shortened V by 0 bases and J by 14 bases, and 11 bases separated the two germline ends. This CDR3 region has 13 residues. Germline V gene data show CDR1 as SEHNR and CDR2 as FQNEAQ (reference sequence). This chain joins TRBV7-9 and TRBJ1-6; weak D call: TRBD1 (6 bases). Input material: blood. The sequence was obtained from a man aged 45-65 years in good health. In DNA form, the CDR3 reads TGTGCCAGCAGCTTAGCGGGGCAGGGGACCCTCCACTTT. Amino acids: CASSLAGQGTLHF.